The 26 T cell receptor beta chains listed next were all sequenced from one sample in a study of neurological immune-mediated disorders. One entry per CDR3 protein results from TCRdb running MiXCR on the 5' RACE reads. The sample has roughly 30,000 distinct CDR3 sequences, approximately 6% seen once. The sample consisted of CD4+ T cells from blood. The receptors were sampled from a woman aged 45-65 years in good health.

This clonotype was seen at least ten times. Here the CDR3 DNA reads TGCAGTGCTAGTGGACAGGTAGGGGTTGGTAGGCCCCAGCATTTT. Protein sequence: CSASGQVGVGRPQHF. The chain employs TRBV20-1 and TRBJ1-5; the match to TRBD1 covers 7 bases. The CDR3 has 15 residues. V gave up 3 bases and J gave up 9 bases; unmatched junction bases: 14. The V gene's germline CDR1 is DFQATT and CDR2 SNEGSKA (reference sequence).

This clonotype was observed many times. The chain is built from TRBV6-2 or TRBV6-3 and TRBJ1-5, with D possibly TRBD1 on 5 matching bases. V lost 5 bases and J lost 7, with 18 bases in between. This CDR3 spans 15 amino acids. The germline V gene encodes CDR1 MNHEY and CDR2 SVGEGT. The CDR3, as DNA: TGTGCCAGCAGTCCCTCGGGGGGAACTGGCCAGCCCCAGCATTTT. Translation: CASSPSGGTGQPQHF.

This clonotype showed up many times. The rearrangement joins TRBV28 to TRBJ1-5, with D unresolved. Germline assignment: CDR1 MDHEN and CDR2 SYDVKM. CDR3 length: 16 residues. The V end was cut by 3 bases, the J end by 1 base, with 13 bases between. CDR3 sequence: CASSFQAYRSNQPQHF. The DNA for the CDR3 is TGTGCCAGCAGTTTTCAGGCGTATAGGAGCAATCAGCCCCAGCATTTT.

Ten or more counts support this clonotype. V usage is TRBV29-1 and J usage is TRBJ1-2; D perhaps matches TRBD1 (5 bases). This CDR3 spans 14 amino acids. Trimming stripped 2 bases from V and 2 bases from J, with 12 bases between. Germline CDR1 reads SQVTM; CDR2 reads ANQGSEA. The CDR3: CSVENMAGNYGYTF. As DNA, the CDR3 is TGCAGCGTTGAAAACATGGCAGGGAACTATGGCTACACCTTC.

This clonotype was observed many times. The V call is TRBV20-1, the J call TRBJ2-1, with 10 bases identical to TRBD2. The CDR3 length is 16 residues. Germline V gives CDR1 DFQATT, CDR2 SNEGSKA (reference sequence). Trimming removed 6 bases from V and 2 bases from J; junction bases left unmatched: 10. CDR3: CSASRASGGPYNEQFF. Here the CDR3 DNA reads TGCAGTGCCAGCAGGGCTAGCGGGGGCCCCTACAATGAGCAGTTCTTC.

This clonotype was seen ten or more times. This chain connects TRBV9 to TRBJ1-3; D is ambiguous. Trimming took 0 bases from V and 0 from J, leaving 10 bases between them. This CDR3 has 16 residues. Germline-derived CDR1 and CDR2 are SGDLS and YYNGEE. CDR3 loop: CASSVESRASGNTIYF. The CDR3 DNA reads as TGTGCCAGCAGCGTAGAGTCCAGAGCCTCTGGAAACACCATATATTTT.

Ten or more counts support this clonotype. V gene TRBV2 combines with J gene TRBJ1-6; D gene unclear. The CDR3 runs 14 residues. V was cut by 1 base and J by 9 bases, with 10 bases left in between. Looked up from germline, CDR1 is SNHLY and CDR2 is FYNNEI. The CDR3 DNA is TGTGCCAGCAGTGAAGGTCTCGGAGGTTCACCCCTCCACTTT. Residues: CASSEGLGGSPLHF. The full variable domain, its missing parts supplied by reference TRBV2 and TRBJ1-6, is EPEVTQTPSHQVTQMGQEVILRCVPISNHLYFYWYRQILGQKVEFLVSFYNNEISEKSEIFDDQFSVERPDGSNFTLKIRSTKLEDSAMYFCASSEGLGGSPLHFGNGTRLTVT.

There are many counts of this clonotype. The chain employs TRBV5-6 and TRBJ2-7; D might be TRBD1 or TRBD2, each matching 7 bases. V lost 3 bases and J lost 3, with 16 bases in between. Germline-derived CDR1 and CDR2 are SGHDT and YYEEEE. This CDR3 spans 15 amino acids. The CDR3 here is CASSWEGAPHYEQYF. DNA for the CDR3: TGTGCCAGCAGCTGGGAGGGGGCCCCTCACTACGAGCAGTACTTC.

This clonotype was detected many times. The V and J genes are TRBV28 and TRBJ1-1; D is perhaps TRBD1 (5 bases). The germline V gene has CDR1 MDHEN and CDR2 SYDVKM. The CDR3 contains 15 residues. The CDR3 coding sequence is TGTGCAACGGGGCAATATGAAGGACTGTACCCTGAAGCTTTCTTT. Protein product: CATGQYEGLYPEAFF. Supplemented by reference TRBV28 and TRBJ1-1, the full variable domain reads DVKVTQSSRYLVKRTGEKVFLECVQDMDHENMFWYRQDPGLGLRLIYFSYDVKMKEKGDIPEGYSVSREKKERFSLILESASTNQTSMYLCATGQYEGLYPEAFFGQGTRLTVV.

This clonotype has ten or more counts. This chain connects TRBV21-1 to TRBJ2-1; the table calls TRBD1, which could not be checked here. TRBV21-1 is recorded as a pseudogene. The CDR3 spans 17 residues. The CDR3 sequence: CASSKYFRGDSYNEQFF. The CDR3 bases are TGTGCCAGCAGCAAATATTTTAGGGGGGACTCCTACAATGAGCAGTTCTTC.

This clonotype was observed at least ten times. V is TRBV20-1 and J is TRBJ2-2; D gene unclear. Germline V gene data show CDR1 as DFQATT and CDR2 as SNEGSKA (reference sequence). This CDR3 has 13 residues. Between the trimmed V and J ends, which lost 0 bases and 4 bases, there was a span of 6 bases. The CDR3 sequence is CSARDLPTGELFF. CDR3 DNA sequence: TGCAGTGCTAGAGATCTGCCCACCGGGGAGCTGTTTTTT.

This clonotype appeared many times. J is TRBJ2-5 and V is TRBV28, with a possible D match to TRBD2 (6 bases). This CDR3 is built from 17 residues. V was pared by 3 bases and J by 6 bases, with 23 bases between. Germline V gene data show CDR1 as MDHEN and CDR2 as SYDVKM. In nucleotides, the CDR3 is TGTGCCAGCAGTTTGGGCGTGGGGGGTCGGGTTGTAAAGACCCAGTACTTC. Its protein product is CASSLGVGGRVVKTQYF.

This clonotype was seen ten or more times. The chain joins TRBV15 to TRBJ1-1; weak D call: TRBD1 (6 bases). Trimming took off 0 bases at V and 1 base at J, with 12 bases between the two ends. The CDR3 loop spans 16 amino acids. CDR1 and CDR2 (germline): LNHNV, YYDKDF (reference sequence). The CDR3 protein is CATSRDARTANTEAFF. CDR3 sequence (DNA): TGTGCCACCAGCAGAGACGCCCGGACAGCGAACACTGAAGCTTTCTTT.

This clonotype was detected ten times or more. The genes are TRBV20-1 and TRBJ2-7; TRBD2 might be the D (5 bases). The CDR3 runs to 14 residues. The germline gives CDR1 DFQATT, CDR2 SNEGSKA (reference sequence). Trimming pared 0 bases from V and 2 bases from J, leaving 11 bases between. The CDR3 DNA reads as TGCAGTGCTAGAGAAGAAGGGAGCCCCTACGAGCAGTACTTC. It encodes CSAREEGSPYEQYF.

In this sample, this clonotype turned up many times. This CDR3 is CASSQTQGNQPQHF. The CDR3, as DNA: TGTGCCAGCAGCCAAACACAGGGGAATCAGCCCCAGCATTTT. This chain connects TRBV3-1 to TRBJ1-5, with 7 bases identical to TRBD1. Trimming at V came to 2 bases and at J to 4 bases, leaving 2 bases not matched to a gene. The CDR3 has 14 amino acids. Germline V gene data show CDR1 as LGHDT and CDR2 as YNNKEL (reference sequence). Full variable domain (rest looked up from reference TRBV3-1 and TRBJ1-5): DTAVSQTPKYLVTQMGNDKSIKCEQNLGHDTMYWYKQDSKKFLKIMFSYNNKELIINETVPNRFSPKSPDKAHLNLHINSLELGDSAVYFCASSQTQGNQPQHFGDGTRLSIL.

This clonotype was picked up many times. This sequence joins TRBV27 and TRBJ2-7, with D unclear. There are 13 residues in the CDR3. V lost 5 bases, J lost 1 base, and 9 bases lay in between. Germline V lookup: CDR1 MNHEY, CDR2 SMNVEV (reference sequence). In nucleotides, the CDR3 is TGTGCCAGCAGTCGGAGCGAATCCTACGAGCAGTACTTC. It specifies CASSRSESYEQYF.

This clonotype was counted ten times or more. The rearrangement links TRBV7-2 to TRBJ1-6; tentative D call: TRBD1 (5 bases). V shed 5 bases and J shed 0 bases, with 20 bases lying between them. The CDR3 extends over 19 amino acids. Germline V CDR1 and CDR2: SGHTA, FQGNSA. The DNA for the CDR3 is TGTGCCAGCAGCCATATCAAGACCAGGAGGGGCTCCTATAATTCACCCCTCCACTTT. Translation gives CASSHIKTRRGSYNSPLHF.

Many counts were recorded for this clonotype. A read error may be the cause here, since a much bigger clone is one base away. DNA of the CDR3: TGCGCCAACAGGCACGGACAGGGGCCCAATGAGCAGTTCTTC. It encodes CANRHGQGPNEQFF. The V gene is TRBV5-1, the J gene TRBJ2-1; 9 bases line up with TRBD1. This CDR3 comprises 14 residues. V dropped 9 bases and J dropped 6; count of bases not matched to a gene: 10. The germline V gene encodes CDR1 SGHRS and CDR2 YFSETQ.

This clonotype was seen many times. The rearrangement uses TRBV20-1 and TRBJ1-3, with D perhaps matching TRBD1 (5 bases). This CDR3 contains 13 residues. CDR1 and CDR2 (germline): DFQATT, SNEGSKA (reference sequence). This CDR3 reads CGKRGGAGNTIYF. For the CDR3, the DNA is TGCGGAAAGCGGGGGGGGGCTGGAAACACCATATATTTT.

This clonotype was seen repeatedly, ten times or more. The chain recombines TRBV28 with TRBJ2-1; tentative D call: TRBD2 (5 bases). V lost 11 bases, J lost 7 bases, and 24 bases lay in between. The germline V gene encodes CDR1 MDHEN and CDR2 SYDVKM. The CDR3 spans 15 residues. CDR3 amino acids: CAFSSGRAPRNEQFF. The CDR3 nucleotides are TGTGCCTTCAGTAGTGGGAGAGCCCCTCGGAATGAGCAGTTCTTC.

The chain combines TRBV7-2 with TRBJ2-1; 8 bases match TRBD2. V shed 1 base, J shed 0 bases, and the junction held 5 bases outside the gene matches. The CDR3 covers 17 residues. Germline V gene lookup returns CDR1 SGHTA and CDR2 FQGNSA. This CDR3 is CASSLDLTSGSYNEQFF. CDR3 sequence (DNA): TGTGCCAGCAGCTTAGATTTAACTAGCGGCTCCTACAATGAGCAGTTCTTC.

By sample share, this clonotype is medium-sized. V is TRBV5-1 and J is TRBJ2-3, with TRBD1 matching 10 bases. The CDR3 is 15 amino acids. J lost 4 bases, V lost 4 bases, and 6 bases had no gene match. From germline, CDR1 is SGHRS and CDR2 YFSETQ. The CDR3 DNA reads TGCGCCAGCAGCGTGGGACAGGGGAGTTCAGATACGCAGTATTTT. Amino acids: CASSVGQGSSDTQYF. Supplemented by reference TRBV5-1 and TRBJ2-3, the full variable domain reads KAGVTQTPRYLIKTRGQQVTLSCSPISGHRSVSWYQQTPGQGLQFLFEYFSETQRNKGNFPGRFSGRQFSNSRSEMNVSTLELGDSALYLCASSVGQGSSDTQYFGPGTRLTVL.

This clonotype came up many times. The chain recombines TRBV20-1 with TRBJ2-7; the D gene is possibly TRBD2 (5 bases). The germline V gene encodes CDR1 DFQATT and CDR2 SNEGSKA (reference sequence). This CDR3 has 16 residues. V was trimmed by 0 bases and J by 2 bases, leaving 17 bases between them. The chain's CDR3 is CSARDHLALSTYEQYF. CDR3 sequence (DNA): TGCAGTGCTAGAGACCATCTAGCTCTCAGCACCTACGAGCAGTACTTC.

The sample holds many counts of this clonotype. J is TRBJ2-6 and V is TRBV11-2; no firm D call. Looked up from germline, CDR1 is SGHAT and CDR2 is FQNNGV. The V end was cut by 4 bases, the J end by 0 bases, with 13 bases between. The CDR3 has 17 residues. The CDR3 nucleotides read TGTGCCAGCAGCTCCCCCCTGGGAACCTCTGGGGCCAACGTCCTGACTTTC. This translates into CASSSPLGTSGANVLTF.

This clonotype was counted at least ten times. The V and J genes are TRBV6-6 and TRBJ1-1, with 11 bases matching TRBD1. Germline V gene data show CDR1 as MNHNY and CDR2 as SVGAGI (reference sequence). The ends lost 4 bases at V and 2 bases at J; junction bases unmatched: 3. The CDR3 sequence is 15 residues long. The CDR3 bases are TGTGCCAGCAGTTGGGGACAGGGGGTAAACACTGAAGCTTTCTTT. Protein sequence: CASSWGQGVNTEAFF.

This clonotype showed up many times. The chain combines TRBV7-8 with TRBJ1-5; the D gene is possibly TRBD1 (6 bases). V was clipped by 5 bases and J by 4 bases, with 21 bases between them. Germline V gene sequence: CDR1 SGHVS, CDR2 FQNEAQ. The CDR3 loop spans 17 amino acids. The CDR3 protein is CASSPKGGGRRNQPQHF. The DNA for the CDR3 is TGTGCCAGCAGCCCCAAAGGAGGGGGGCGACGGAATCAGCCCCAGCATTTT.